This T cell receptor beta chain was retrieved from a study of cytomegalovirus exposure and HLA in healthy donors. At the level of the study: Inside one of the first data releases sat about 85 million unique TCRs taken from HLA-typed donors.

CDR3 size: 13 residues. V lost 11 bases, J lost 5 bases, and 18 bases lay in between. CDR1 is SGHVS, CDR2 FQNEAQ, per germline. In the PCR, 60 Vbeta and 13 Jbeta primers were used. The protocol was immunoSEQ multiplex PCR, while the TCRdb copy is restricted to in-frame clones and leaves out a portion. This listing includes about 140,000 clones. V and J are TRBV7-8 and TRBJ2-5, with TRBD2 as a possible D gene (7 bases). The clonotype originates from a male donor in good health and CMV-seronegative. The sample was PBMCs. CDR3 in amino acids: CASDRGARETQYF. The CDR3 region has the DNA TGTGCCTCCGACCGGGGGGCGCGGGAGACCCAGTACTTC.